This entry lists 25 T cell receptor beta chains sequenced from one sample in a study of cytomegalovirus exposure and HLA in healthy donors. With 60 Vbeta and 13 Jbeta primers, the PCR was carried out. Repertoires were generated with immunoSEQ multiplex PCR, while TCRdb's copy carries only in-frame clones and drops some. The table lists 50,000 to 65,000 clones, 65% to 85% of them singletons. Input material: PBMCs. Receptor source: a man aged 18 to 35 in good health and CMV-seronegative.

The CDR3 DNA follows: TGTGCCAGCAGACAGGGGAATCAGCCCCAGCATTTT. It is translated as CASRQGNQPQHF. The rearrangement joins TRBV28 to TRBJ1-5; 7 bases line up with TRBD1. The CDR3 consists of 12 residues. Trimming at V came to 6 bases and at J to 4 bases, leaving 0 bases not matched to a gene. Per the germline V gene, CDR1 is MDHEN and CDR2 is SYDVKM.

V usage is TRBV4-2 and J usage is TRBJ2-2, with 13 nucleotides matching TRBD2. The V gene's germline CDR1 is LGHNA and CDR2 YNFKEQ. CDR3 length equals 16 residues. With 2 bases clipped from V and 6 bases from J, the junction kept 3 bases outside the gene matches. This chain's CDR3 is CASSQPTSGRPGELFF. The CDR3 nucleotides read TGTGCCAGCAGCCAACCGACTAGCGGGAGGCCCGGGGAGCTGTTTTTT.

This chain uses TRBV5-1 with TRBJ1-2; D remains ambiguous. Trimming left V 0 bases short and J 2 bases short, with 11 bases between. The length of the CDR3 is 15 residues. CDR1 is SGHRS and CDR2 is YFSETQ in the germline V gene. The CDR3 DNA sequence: TGCGCCAGCAGCTTGGAATTAGCTCCGAACTATGGCTACACCTTC. Translation: CASSLELAPNYGYTF.

This clone was detected only a few times. This chain links TRBV18 with TRBJ1-5, with 10 positions matching TRBD1. The germline V gene encodes CDR1 KGHSH and CDR2 LQKENI. This CDR3 region has 15 residues. The J segment lost 6 bases and the V segment lost 0 bases, leaving 2 bases of the junction unmatched. The CDR3 loop reads CASSPPGQGLQPQHF. The CDR3 bases are TGTGCCAGCTCACCACCGGGACAGGGGCTTCAGCCCCAGCATTTT.

This chain connects TRBV7-2 to TRBJ2-5; the D gene is possibly TRBD1 (8 bases). V lost 2 bases to trimming and J lost 4 bases, with 11 bases between them. CDR1 SGHTA and CDR2 FQGNSA come from the germline V gene. The CDR3 is 14 residues long. CDR3: CASSLYRGGETQYF. CDR3 nucleotide sequence: TGTGCCAGCAGCTTATACAGGGGGGGAGAGACCCAGTACTTC.

The rearrangement uses TRBV5-1 and TRBJ2-7; tentative D call: TRBD2 (6 bases). V gave up 2 bases and J gave up 4 bases, with 13 bases separating them. Germline assignment: CDR1 SGHRS and CDR2 YFSETQ. CDR3 length: 14 residues. This CDR3 is CASSLGLARYEQYF. The CDR3 bases are TGCGCCAGCAGCTTAGGTCTAGCGAGGTACGAGCAGTACTTC.

The V gene is TRBV5-6, the J gene TRBJ2-7; D is perhaps TRBD2 (6 bases). Deletions cut 0 bases from V and 6 bases from J, with 16 bases between. There are 15 residues in the CDR3. CDR1 is SGHDT, CDR2 YYEEEE, per germline. The CDR3 spells CASSLVDGGRGEQYF. CDR3 DNA sequence: TGTGCCAGCAGCTTGGTTGACGGGGGACGGGGCGAGCAGTACTTC.

This clone occurred a few times. V usage is TRBV5-8 and J usage is TRBJ2-1; 8 bases are a match to TRBD1. Germline CDR1 reads SGHTS; CDR2 reads YDEGEE. J gave up 8 bases and V 2 bases, and 6 bases lay outside the gene matches. This CDR3 is built from 14 residues. This CDR3 is CASSFGQGADEQFF. In DNA, the CDR3 is TGTGCCAGCAGCTTTGGTCAGGGGGCCGATGAGCAGTTCTTC.

The table lists this clone with a few counts. The rearrangement joins TRBV6-5 to TRBJ1-2, with a weak D call TRBD1 (6 bases). The CDR3 runs to 15 residues. Germline V gene lookup returns CDR1 MNHEY and CDR2 SVGAGI. With 2 bases removed from V and 4 bases from J, the gap between germline ends came to 14 bases. CDR3 DNA: TGTGCCAGCAGTTACACCAGGGGAGGGGGCTATGGCTACACCTTC. This sequence encodes CASSYTRGGGYGYTF.

The chain recombines TRBV29-1 with TRBJ2-2; no definite D call. The CDR3 extends over 12 amino acids. Germline V CDR1 and CDR2: SQVTM, ANQGSEA. The V end lost 7 bases, the J end lost 4 bases, and 10 bases lay between the germline ends. The CDR3 sequence: CSAIVFTGELFF. The CDR3, as DNA: TGCAGCGCCATAGTCTTCACCGGGGAGCTGTTTTTT.

The chain joins TRBV28 to TRBJ1-1; 8 bases are a match to TRBD1. CDR1 and CDR2 (germline): MDHEN, SYDVKM. V was pared by 7 bases and J by 5 bases, with 15 bases of the junction left unmatched. The length of the CDR3 is 16 residues. The CDR3 protein is CASTSIKDRVGTEAFF. The CDR3 DNA follows: TGTGCCAGCACCAGCATTAAGGACAGGGTTGGTACTGAAGCTTTCTTT. Full variable domain (remainder filled in from reference TRBV28 and TRBJ1-1): DVKVTQSSRYLVKRTGEKVFLECVQDMDHENMFWYRQDPGLGLRLIYFSYDVKMKEKGDIPEGYSVSREKKERFSLILESASTNQTSMYLCASTSIKDRVGTEAFFGQGTRLTVV.

V is TRBV4-1 and J is TRBJ1-1, with TRBD1 identical over 7 bases. The J segment lost 0 bases and the V segment lost 4 bases, leaving 8 bases of the junction unmatched. The CDR3 spans 16 residues. From germline, CDR1 is MGHRA and CDR2 YSYEKL. This CDR3 reads CASSPRDRLMNTEAFF. The CDR3 coding sequence is TGCGCCAGCAGCCCCCGGGACAGACTAATGAACACTGAAGCTTTCTTT.

The chain employs TRBV10-3 and TRBJ1-1; 7 bases map to TRBD1. The V gene end was trimmed by 6 bases and the J gene end by 1 base; junction bases not matched to a gene: 2. Germline V gene lookup returns CDR1 ENHRY and CDR2 SYGVKD. The CDR3 sequence is 13 residues long. Here the CDR3 DNA reads TGTGCCATCAGGCAGGGGGGGAACACTGAAGCTTTCTTT. It yields the protein CAIRQGGNTEAFF.

The V gene is TRBV6-1, the J gene TRBJ2-7, with TRBD2 matching 12 bases. The J segment lost 4 bases and the V segment lost 1 base, leaving 2 bases of the junction unmatched. CDR1 MNHNS and CDR2 SASEGT come from the germline V gene. The CDR3 consists of 15 residues. CDR3 in amino acids: CASSEGLAGAYEQYF. The DNA for the CDR3 is TGTGCCAGCAGTGAAGGACTAGCGGGGGCTTACGAGCAGTACTTC.

The chain links TRBV7-8 to TRBJ1-2, with D hard to call. The V gene lost 6 bases and the J gene lost 0 bases, with 5 bases spanning the gap. The CDR3 runs 12 residues. Per germline, CDR1 SGHVS and CDR2 FQNEAQ. CDR3 sequence reads: CASSETNYGYTF. CDR3 nucleotide sequence: TGTGCCAGCAGTGAGACTAACTATGGCTACACCTTC.

CDR3 nucleotides: TGTGCCAGCAGCTTAGAGGCGGGCGGGGAGCAGTACTTC. Its translation is CASSLEAGGEQYF. The chain links TRBV7-7 to TRBJ2-7, with a possible D match to TRBD2 (5 bases). Deletions cut 1 base from V and 7 bases from J, with 11 bases between. CDR3 size: 13 residues. Germline V CDR1 and CDR2: SSHAT, FNYEAQ (reference sequence).

The V gene is TRBV7-8, the J gene TRBJ1-1; 8 nucleotides agree with TRBD1. Trimming removed 4 bases from V and 4 bases from J; junction bases left unmatched: 11. CDR1 and CDR2 (germline): SGHVS, FQNEAQ. This CDR3 is 16 amino acids long. CDR3 protein: CASSWSSTGAGTEAFF. CDR3 nucleotides: TGTGCCAGCAGCTGGAGTTCGACAGGGGCGGGCACTGAAGCTTTCTTT.

The chain employs TRBV30 and TRBJ1-2; D is unresolved. Germline loops: CDR1 GTSNPN, CDR2 SVGIG (reference sequence). Trimming shortened V by 2 bases and J by 6 bases, and 7 bases separated the two germline ends. The CDR3 has 11 residues. The CDR3 reads CAWSLLNGYTF. Written as DNA, the CDR3 is TGTGCCTGGAGTCTACTAAATGGCTACACCTTC.

V usage is TRBV7-9 and J usage is TRBJ1-4, with D possibly TRBD1 on 6 matching bases. Trimming left V 3 bases short and J 3 bases short, with 8 bases between. The CDR3 length is 14 residues. Germline lookup yields CDR1 SEHNR and CDR2 FQNEAQ (reference sequence). CDR3 nucleotides: TGTGCCAGCAGCTTTCAGGGGTCTAATGAAAAACTGTTTTTT. Its translation is CASSFQGSNEKLFF.

V and J are TRBV6-5 and TRBJ1-5; 7 nucleotides match TRBD1. Germline V gene lookup returns CDR1 MNHEY and CDR2 SVGAGI. With 6 bases clipped from V and 7 bases from J, the junction kept 9 bases outside the gene matches. The length of the CDR3 is 14 residues. CDR3 loop: CASRPGQLSQPQHF. The CDR3 DNA follows: TGTGCCAGCAGACCGGGACAGCTATCCCAGCCCCAGCATTTT.

The V call is TRBV6-5, the J call TRBJ2-5; 9 nucleotides line up with TRBD2. V lost 6 bases and J lost 5; bases outside the gene matches: 4. This CDR3 has 13 amino acids. Looked up from germline, CDR1 is MNHEY and CDR2 is SVGAGI. The CDR3 reads CASRGGRGETQYF. The CDR3, as DNA: TGTGCCAGCAGGGGCGGGAGGGGTGAGACCCAGTACTTC.

This CDR3 reads CASSEGRTNEKLFF. CDR3 nucleotide sequence: TGTGCCAGCTCCGAAGGGAGAACTAATGAAAAACTGTTTTTT. The chain links TRBV18 to TRBJ1-4; D is ambiguous. Between the trimmed V and J ends, which lost 6 bases and 1 base, there was a span of 9 bases. Germline V gene sequence: CDR1 KGHSH, CDR2 LQKENI. CDR3 length: 14 amino acids.

This clone was counted between two and nine times. V usage is TRBV7-9 and J usage is TRBJ2-6; D perhaps matches TRBD2 (6 bases). This CDR3 has 19 residues. With 1 base removed from V and 1 base from J, the gap between germline ends came to 17 bases. Germline CDR1 reads SEHNR; CDR2 reads FQNEAQ (reference sequence). The CDR3 nucleotides are TGTGCCAGCAGCTTAGGGGTTGGAGGGAAATTGTCTGGGGCCAACGTCCTGACTTTC. This sequence encodes CASSLGVGGKLSGANVLTF.

The chain is built from TRBV9 and TRBJ2-5; 8 nucleotides line up with TRBD2. V shed 0 bases and J 1 base; nucleotides not matched to a gene: 2. The germline CDR1 and CDR2 sequences are SGDLS and YYNGEE. There are 15 residues in the CDR3. The CDR3, as DNA: TGTGCCAGCAGCGTAGAGGCGGGAGGCCAAGAGACCCAGTACTTC. Protein: CASSVEAGGQETQYF.

The rearrangement uses TRBV10-3 and TRBJ2-7, with 7 bases lining up with TRBD1. J lost 5 bases, V lost 5 bases, and 12 bases had no gene match. Germline-derived CDR1 and CDR2 are ENHRY and SYGVKD. This CDR3 region has 15 residues. This CDR3 is CAISKRQGLPDEQYF. In DNA form, the CDR3 reads TGTGCCATCAGTAAAAGACAGGGCCTTCCCGACGAGCAGTACTTC.